The entry below gives a single T cell receptor (beta chain) sequence along with its context. Here immunoSEQ multiplex PCR was the method, and the copy in TCRdb shows in-frame clones only, minus some. Here the sample spans 200,000 to 300,000 clones, 83% being singletons. This sample is drawn from a study of blood T cell repertoires in COVID-19. The clonotype originates from a woman aged 40 to 50 who had been exposed to COVID-19. The sequenced sample was PBMCs or T cells enriched from blood (not recorded which).

CDR3 sequence (DNA): TGTGCCAGCAGCTTGTTGGCAGGGCCTTATAGCAATCAGCCCCAGCATTTT. Translated: CASSLLAGPYSNQPQHF. V usage is TRBV5-5 and J usage is TRBJ1-5; possibly TRBD1 for D (5 bases). Germline CDR1 reads SGHKS; CDR2 reads YYEKEE (reference sequence). V lost 1 base and J lost 0, with 14 bases in between. CDR3 length equals 17 residues.